This T cell receptor (beta chain) was sequenced for a study of T cells after posttransplantation cyclophosphamide. Overall study results and limits: Skin or GI-infiltrating T cells shared few TRB sequences with blood.

Produced via immunoSEQ multiplex PCR; TCRdb's table is partial and in-frame only. The sample has some 64,000 clones, 85% to 95% seen once. For this clone: Its target is unknown.

CDR3 length: 11 amino acids. Germline assignment: CDR1 DFQATT and CDR2 SNEGSKA (reference sequence). This receptor was taken from a young woman in good health and a related stem cell transplant donor. This chain joins TRBV20-1 and TRBJ2-1; tentatively, D is TRBD1 (6 bases). Sequenced input: PBMCs. CDR3 in DNA: TGCGGAGGACAGAAGTTCGATGAGCAGTTCTTC. This encodes CGGQKFDEQFF.